This T cell receptor beta chain came from a study of tissue T cells after allogeneic stem cell transplantation. Some clones are missing from TCRdb's copy, which holds only in-frame ones; the method was immunoSEQ multiplex PCR. The data show around 700 clones, about 40% seen once. Trimming pared 4 bases from V and 2 bases from J, leaving 11 bases between. This CDR3 spans 14 amino acids. The germline CDR1 and CDR2 sequences are LGHNA and YSLEER. About this clone itself: A much larger clone is a single base away; this may be a read error.

Source: descending colon tissue, taken at autopsy. This sequence joins TRBV4-3 and TRBJ1-1; D gene ambiguous. This TCR was recovered from a female patient aged 35 to 69 with steroid-refractory graft-versus-host disease after an allogeneic stem cell transplant. The graft donor may account for some of the T cells. This chain's CDR3 is CASSRARGNTEAFF. The CDR3 DNA reads as TGCGCCAGCAGCCGAGCCCGGGGAAACACTGAAGCTTTCTTT.